This TCR beta chain was observed in a study of OX40 agonist ivuxolimab in advanced cancers. Broadly, across the study: Ivuxolimab, which targeted the costimulatory receptor OX40 (CD134), was an agonistic, fully human IgG2 monoclonal antibody. Patients were allowed to have had prior anti-PD-1, anti-PD-L1 or anti-CTLA-4 therapy, and roughly two fifths of the dose-escalation patients had been treated with checkpoint inhibitors. Partial responses occurred in three dose-escalation patients, of whom one had hepatocellular carcinoma and two had cutaneous melanoma. Intravenous ivuxolimab was administered to patients every 2 weeks at six dose levels: 0.01, 0.1, 0.3, 1.5, 3 and 10 mg/kg. The purpose of peripheral TCRbeta sequencing was to test whether ivuxolimab changed TCR sequence diversity and led to clonal T-cell expansion. In the dose-escalation cohort, 65% to 90% of patients were male, and the mean age was approximately 60 years, with a range of about 20 to 90. Of the 50 or so patients in dose escalation, about 20 had hepatocellular carcinoma, about 15 had melanoma, 9 had renal cell carcinoma and 9 had head and neck cancer. The paper reports the monotherapy dose-escalation portion (N of about 56 patients) of the phase I ivuxolimab trial.

Patients with a history of autoimmune disease or receiving systemic immunosuppression were excluded from the trial. In every dose cohort, peripheral blood was drawn for TCR sequencing at baseline, cycle 4 day 1, and cycle 7 day 1. The samples were taken from a phase I, first-in-human, multicenter, open-label dose-escalation trial of ivuxolimab. Adults with locally advanced or metastatic melanoma, renal cell carcinoma, hepatocellular carcinoma or head and neck squamous cell carcinoma were enrolled in the trial. Before TCR sequencing, CD4+ T cells and CD8+ T cells from peripheral blood were sorted into separate populations. A word on this clone: The clone's antigen remains unknown. No quality values exist for individual bases; no much larger clone is one base distant.

To sequence the TCRbeta CDR3 region, genomic DNA was isolated from the sorted cells. The immunoSEQ Assay was used for sequencing of TCRbeta CDR3 regions. The clones in this table, taken by TCRdb from immuneACCESS, are in-frame only. Not every clone is retained; where verified, under half of the shortfall comes from an unresolved V gene, and the cause of the rest is unknown. For this sample there are around 80,000 clones; around 90% appear just once. Over 0.15% of the sample is held by the ten biggest clonotypes. Overall results and qualifications from the work: After ivuxolimab, expanded clones were on average more numerous among CD8+ T cells than among CD4+ T cells. Low levels of normalized T-cell clonal expansion were also seen in some nonresponding patients. Which antigens the clonally expanded peripheral T cells were specific for was not determined. At doses from 0.1 to 3.0 mg/kg, clonal expansion was seen in both CD4+ and CD8+ blood T cells between baseline and week 6. In the 0.1-3.0 mg/kg groups, partial responders were among the patients with the lowest normalized peripheral clonal expansion, particularly in CD8+ T cells.

There are 14 amino acids in the CDR3, from cysteine to phenylalanine inclusive. The DNA shown is the 42-base CDR3, in frame from base 1. A distance of 16 bases separates the germline ends of V and J, which lose 4 bases and 8 bases respectively. CDR1 and CDR2 are read off the germline V gene as SGHRS and YFSETQ. This sequence originates from an adult with an advanced solid tumor such as melanoma, head and neck, liver or kidney cancer. Rearrangement joined TRBV5-1 to TRBJ2-4; a tentative D match to TRBD2 spans 6 bases. The material sequenced was CD4+ or CD8+ T cells sorted from blood, taken in a trial of the OX40 agonist ivuxolimab. The DNA sequence is given as TGCGCCAGCAGCAAGCGGGTAGCCGAGGACATTCAGTACTTC. It specifies CASSKRVAEDIQYF.